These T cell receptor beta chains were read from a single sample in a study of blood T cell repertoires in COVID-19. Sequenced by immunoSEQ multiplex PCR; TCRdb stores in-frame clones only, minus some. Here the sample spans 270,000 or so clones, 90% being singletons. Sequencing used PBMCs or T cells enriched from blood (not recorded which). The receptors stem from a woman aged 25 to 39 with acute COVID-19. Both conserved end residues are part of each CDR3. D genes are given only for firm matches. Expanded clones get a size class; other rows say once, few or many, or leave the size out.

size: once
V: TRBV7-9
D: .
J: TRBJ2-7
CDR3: CASSSERAYEQYF
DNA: TGTGCCAGCAGCTCGGAGCGAGCCTACGAGCAGTACTTC

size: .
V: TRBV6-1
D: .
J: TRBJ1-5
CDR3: CASSENRDNQPQHF
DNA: TGTGCCAGCAGTGAGAATCGAGACAATCAGCCCCAGCATTTT

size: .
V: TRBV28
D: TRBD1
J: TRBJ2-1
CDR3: CASSLSETGAKYNEQFF
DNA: TGTGCCAGCAGTTTATCAGAGACAGGGGCGAAATACAATGAGCAGTTCTTC

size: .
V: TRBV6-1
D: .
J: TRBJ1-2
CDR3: CASSELGGSNYGYTF
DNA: TGTGCCAGCAGTGAACTGGGGGGATCTAACTATGGCTACACCTTC

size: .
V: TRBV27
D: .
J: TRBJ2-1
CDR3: CASSLNPSPEQFF
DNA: TGTGCCAGCAGTTTAAATCCTAGTCCTGAGCAGTTCTTC

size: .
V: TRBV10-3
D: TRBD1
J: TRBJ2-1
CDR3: CAISGQELGGNEQFF
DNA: TGTGCCATCTCGGGACAGGAGCTTGGGGGCAATGAGCAGTTCTTC

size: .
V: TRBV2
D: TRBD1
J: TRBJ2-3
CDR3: CASRVTGWSDTQYF
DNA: TGTGCCAGCAGGGTGACAGGGTGGTCAGATACGCAGTATTTT

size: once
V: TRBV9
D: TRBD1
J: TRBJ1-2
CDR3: CASSVGGQGNYGYTF
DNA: TGTGCCAGCAGCGTAGGGGGACAGGGGAACTATGGCTACACCTTC

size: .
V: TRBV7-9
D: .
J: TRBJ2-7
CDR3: CASSLGPRDEQYF
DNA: TGTGCCAGCAGCTTGGGGCCCCGGGACGAGCAGTACTTC

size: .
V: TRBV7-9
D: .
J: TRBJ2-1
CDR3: CASSSTTGVSPYNEQFF
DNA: TGTGCCAGCAGCTCTACCACCGGAGTCTCGCCCTACAATGAGCAGTTCTTC

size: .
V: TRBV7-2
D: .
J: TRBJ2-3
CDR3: CASSPRPSAGNRKDTQYF
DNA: TGTGCCAGCAGCCCCCGGCCGTCTGCGGGTAATAGGAAAGATACGCAGTATTTT

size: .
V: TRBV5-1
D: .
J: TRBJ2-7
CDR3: CASSSLEVGLDRGSPYEQYF
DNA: TGCGCCAGCAGCTCGTTGGAAGTGGGGCTCGACCGGGGGAGCCCCTACGAGCAGTACTTC

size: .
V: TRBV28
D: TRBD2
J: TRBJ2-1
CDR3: CASSGRASGIGEQFF
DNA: TGTGCCAGCAGTGGGCGGGCTAGCGGGATCGGTGAGCAGTTCTTC

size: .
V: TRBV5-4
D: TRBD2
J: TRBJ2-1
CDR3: CASSPAGGSSYNEQFF
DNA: TGTGCCAGCAGCCCGGCGGGCGGGAGCTCCTACAATGAGCAGTTCTTC

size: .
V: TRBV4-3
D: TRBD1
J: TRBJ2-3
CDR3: CASSQDPTGVADTQYF
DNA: TGCGCCAGCAGCCAAGACCCAACAGGGGTCGCAGATACGCAGTATTTT

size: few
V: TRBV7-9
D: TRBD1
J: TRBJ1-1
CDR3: CASSFGQGAMNTEAFF
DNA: TGTGCCAGCAGCTTCGGACAGGGGGCCATGAACACTGAAGCTTTCTTT

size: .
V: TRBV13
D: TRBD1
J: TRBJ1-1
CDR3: CASNKGATEAFF
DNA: TGTGCCAGCAACAAGGGGGCAACTGAAGCTTTCTTT

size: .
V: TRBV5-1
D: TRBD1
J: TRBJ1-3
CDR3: CASSLVLTGAGNTIYF
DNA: TGCGCCAGCAGCTTGGTCCTGACAGGGGCTGGAAACACCATATATTTT

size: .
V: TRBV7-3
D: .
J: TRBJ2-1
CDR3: CASSPSRSGYSYNEQFF
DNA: TGTGCCAGCAGCCCATCGAGGTCCGGGTACTCCTACAATGAGCAGTTCTTC

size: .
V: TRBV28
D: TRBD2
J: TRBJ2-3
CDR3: CASSSPTSENTDTQYF
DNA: TGTGCCAGCAGTTCCCCGACTAGCGAAAACACAGATACGCAGTATTTT

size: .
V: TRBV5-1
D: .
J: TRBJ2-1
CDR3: CASSFLTDSYNEQFF
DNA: TGCGCCAGCAGCTTCCTAACAGACAGCTACAATGAGCAGTTCTTC

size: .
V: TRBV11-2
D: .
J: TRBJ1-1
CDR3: CASSFGQLNTEAFF
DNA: TGTGCCAGCAGCTTCGGACAGTTGAACACTGAAGCTTTCTTT

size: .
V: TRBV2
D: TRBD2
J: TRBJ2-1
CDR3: CASSEGLAGEQFF
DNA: TGTGCCAGCAGTGAAGGTCTAGCGGGAGAGCAGTTCTTC

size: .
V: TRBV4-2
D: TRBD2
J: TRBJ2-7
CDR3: CASSQETRGGEQYF
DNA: TGTGCCAGCAGCCAAGAGACCCGGGGGGGGGAGCAGTACTTC

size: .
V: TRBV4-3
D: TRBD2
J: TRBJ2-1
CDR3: CASSQDAGGGNEQFF
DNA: TGCGCCAGCAGCCAAGATGCGGGAGGAGGCAATGAGCAGTTCTTC

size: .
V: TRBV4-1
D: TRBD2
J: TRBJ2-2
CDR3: CASRNSGSGAGELFF
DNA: TGCGCCAGCCGAAATAGCGGGAGCGGGGCCGGGGAGCTGTTTTTT

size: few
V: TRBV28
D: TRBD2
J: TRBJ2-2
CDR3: CASSLSSGSSFAGELFF
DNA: TGTGCCAGCAGTTTATCTAGCGGGAGTTCTTTCGCCGGGGAGCTGTTTTTT

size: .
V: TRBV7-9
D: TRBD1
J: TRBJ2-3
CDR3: CASSLFSRTGHPTDTQYF
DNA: TGTGCCAGCAGCTTATTTAGCCGGACAGGGCACCCCACAGATACGCAGTATTTT

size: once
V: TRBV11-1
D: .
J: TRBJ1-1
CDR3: CASSLGLSLTEAFF
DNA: TGTGCCAGCAGCTTAGGGCTGTCCCTCACTGAAGCTTTCTTT

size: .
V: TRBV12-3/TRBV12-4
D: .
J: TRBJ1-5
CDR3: CASSADSFKPQHF
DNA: TGTGCCAGCAGTGCTGACAGTTTTAAGCCCCAGCATTTT

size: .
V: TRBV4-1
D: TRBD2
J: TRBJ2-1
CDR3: CASSPPFYGRAYNEQFF
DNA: TGCGCCAGCAGCCCCCCTTTCTACGGGAGGGCCTACAATGAGCAGTTCTTC

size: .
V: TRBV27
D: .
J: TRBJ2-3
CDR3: CASSFGRMTDTQYF
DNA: TGTGCCAGCAGTTTTGGGAGGATGACAGATACGCAGTATTTT